This T cell receptor beta chain was observed in a study of blood T cell repertoires in COVID-19. Overall study: T cells, B-cell-depleted T cells, or PBMCs supplied cDNA or gDNA.

The V gene end was trimmed by 0 bases and the J gene end by 2 bases; junction bases not matched to a gene: 10. The length of the CDR3 is 18 residues. Germline lookup yields CDR1 MGHRA and CDR2 YSYEKL. The study recruited people aged about 18 to 95 years across approximately 24 US areas. Within 2 weeks before study entry, exposed participants met a COVID-19 case. In the original workflow: It was from reference gene primer amplification that nucleated cell counts were estimated. Assay: immunoSEQ multiplex PCR; the TCRdb copy retains only in-frame clones and omits some. The V and J calls and clone size were taken over from that table, and D and trimming were inferred from the DNA. The data hold hundreds of thousands of clones, with 70% to 90% observed a single time. This clone was seen a handful of times.

V is TRBV4-1 and J is TRBJ2-4; TRBD2 agrees at 7 bases. The receptor was isolated from a woman aged 18-29 years who had been exposed to COVID-19. Sequencing was done on a sample of PBMCs or T cells enriched from blood (not recorded which). The CDR3 bases are TGCGCCAGCAGCCAAGACCCCCAACGGGAGGTTTCCAAAAACATTCAGTACTTC. It encodes CASSQDPQREVSKNIQYF.